The entry that follows covers one TCR beta chain sequence. This clonotype was counted a few times. What antigen it recognizes has not been identified. No quality values exist for individual bases; no much larger clone is one base distant. The data belong to a study of blood T cells in healthy people across ages (dated by TCRdb to 2013 to 2016). Context from the whole study: Template switching captured roughly one uniquely barcoded TCR beta cDNA molecule per two T cells in model experiments. Age-related changes in TCR beta repertoire diversity were measured in the study by deep sequencing normalized with unique cDNA molecular identifiers. Two additional independent replicas of 1 million unique cDNA reads from the same blood draw were analyzed for two donors (one aged 18 to 29 and one aged 80 or older). To avoid experimental bias, donors of different ages were spread randomly across the sequencing lanes. Donors were grouped into four age groups: young (average roughly 17 years), middle-aged (39), aged (about 60) and long-lived (82). The paper's findings and limits, for the study overall: Estimates of total diversity based on one million sequenced T cells were considered lower bounds and underestimates. The percentage of naive T cells measured by flow cytometry correlated strongly with observed TCR beta diversity. Because profiling used bulk unsorted PBMCs, naive and antigen-experienced compartments could not be compared conclusively. As age increased, observed TCR beta diversity per million T cells dropped in a roughly linear way, and a significant reduction was already evident by age approximately 40. The long-lived group showed more naive CD4+ T cells, fewer expanded clones and increased TCR diversity than the aged group, suggesting age selection. Because the CMV infection status of the donors was unknown, age-related changes in expanded clonotypes may potentially have been confounded.

The CDR1 and CDR2 encoded by the germline V gene (reference sequence) are DFQATT and SNEGSKA. Including cysteine and phenylalanine, the CDR3 has 14 amino acids. The only DNA kept is the CDR3, 42 bases in frame from the first base. Trimming takes 0 bases from V and 3 bases from J, and the germline ends sit 11 bases apart. The receptor library was made with 5' RACE. For sequencing, an Illumina HiSeq 2500 was employed. A second roughly 6 to 11 cycle PCR used a sample-barcoded 5' primer and a J-beta primer mix. A template-switch 5' adaptor carrying 12 random nucleotides introduced a unique molecular identifier onto each TCR beta cDNA molecule. At least 2.5 million CDR3-containing paired-end reads were obtained from each sample. The Mint cDNA synthesis kit, primed by a TRBC-specific oligonucleotide, was used to synthesize first-strand cDNA from all RNA. Following uracil-DNA glycosylase treatment, all cDNA underwent a first 18-cycle PCR with the universal primers M1SS and BC2_uni_R. On the authors' methods: Each sample was normalized by randomly selecting 1 million high-quality reads, each carrying a distinct molecular identifier. Instead of being binned into consensus sequences, reads that shared molecular identifiers were thrown out. MiTCR, set to a Q25 quality threshold and the strictest error-elimination algorithm, was used for CDR3 identification, clonotype clustering and error correction. A nonparametric unseen species model with Euler transformation was used to estimate a lower bound on total TCR beta diversity. TCRdb ran its own pipeline on the public reads, namely fastp trimming at Q25 and MiXCR clone calling, and kept in-frame beta chains. CDR3 protein sequences are deduplicated, and each keeps its most common genes and DNA. The V and J calls come from TCRdb's annotation, not from the publication. A total of 540,000 or so distinct CDR3 sequences appear in this sample, 27% of them only once. The ten largest clones add up to around 20% of the sample.

Systemically healthy Caucasian individuals from Russia, approximately 39 in total and aged about 6 to 100 years, were included as donors. Each donor gave about 9.7 milliliters of peripheral blood, drawn into EDTA-treated Vacutainer tubes. Ficoll-Paque density-gradient centrifugation was used to isolate PBMCs, with at least 7 million per sample. Trizol reagent was used to extract total RNA from the PBMCs, yielding at least 5.5 micrograms per sample. The percentages of naive CD45RAhigh/CD27high T cells were determined by flow cytometry on a PBMC aliquot from every donor. This TCR was recovered from a woman in her 70s in good health. The sequence links TRBV20-1 to TRBJ2-5; TRBD1 is perhaps the D gene, given 6 matching bases. The material sequenced was blood. The sequenced DNA: TGCAGTGCTAGAGATGGGCAGGGGAAAGAGACCCAGTACTTC. It translates as CSARDGQGKETQYF.